The 20 T cell receptor beta chains below come from one sample, sequenced in a study of human T cells and chemical hapten exposure. Time point: pre-sensitization, week 0. Treatment here: therapeutic diphenylcyclopropenone sensitization with weekly scalp DPC. TCRdb re-called the RACE reads with MiXCR, one entry per CDR3 protein. Of approximately 260,000 distinct CDR3 sequences listed, 7.5% to 10% are singletons. Material: whole blood, obtained in connection with sensitization to the hapten diphenylcyclopropenone (DPC). The source of these receptors is a woman between 35 and 50 years old with alopecia areata. Some clones in this sample may be carry-over from other donors' samples.

The table lists this clonotype with a few counts. The chain links TRBV11-2 to TRBJ2-1, with 8 bases lining up with TRBD2. Germline CDR1 reads SGHAT; CDR2 reads FQNNGV. After removal of 5 bases from V and 9 bases from J, the junction contained 12 bases not matched to a gene. This CDR3 region has 15 residues. The CDR3 DNA reads TGTGCCAGCAGCGGGGGGACTAGATTAATTGCTGAGCAGTTCTTC. Its protein product is CASSGGTRLIAEQFF.

This clonotype was seen a handful of times. The rearrangement links TRBV20-1 to TRBJ1-1; no definite D call. CDR3 length: 14 residues. V lost 8 bases and J 1 base, leaving 17 bases between the germline ends. Germline V lookup: CDR1 DFQATT, CDR2 SNEGSKA (reference sequence). CDR3 loop: CSPRPAPGNTEAFF. DNA for the CDR3: TGCAGTCCACGCCCGGCACCCGGGAACACTGAAGCTTTCTTT.

V gene TRBV5-1 combines with J gene TRBJ2-7; weak D call: TRBD1 (5 bases). The V end was cut by 0 bases, the J end by 3 bases, with 13 bases between. Germline V CDR1 and CDR2: SGHRS, YFSETQ. CDR3 length: 15 residues. This CDR3 is CASSLAAGIFYEQYF. The CDR3 DNA reads TGCGCCAGCAGCTTGGCGGCAGGGATTTTCTACGAGCAGTACTTC. The entire variable domain, with the rest obtained from reference TRBV5-1 and TRBJ2-7, is as follows: KAGVTQTPRYLIKTRGQQVTLSCSPISGHRSVSWYQQTPGQGLQFLFEYFSETQRNKGNFPGRFSGRQFSNSRSEMNVSTLELGDSALYLCASSLAAGIFYEQYFGPGTRLTVT.

The V gene is TRBV27, the J gene TRBJ2-7; 12 positions agree with TRBD2. Germline V lookup: CDR1 MNHEY, CDR2 SMNVEV (reference sequence). The CDR3 has 16 residues. V trimming: 7 bases; J trimming: 1 base; junction bases outside the gene matches: 8. CDR3: CASKPLTSGRSYEQYF. The CDR3 DNA is TGTGCCAGCAAACCCTTAACTAGCGGGAGGTCCTACGAGCAGTACTTC.

This clonotype was counted at least ten times. This chain connects TRBV6-2 or TRBV6-3 to TRBJ2-7, with D perhaps matching TRBD2 (5 bases). Germline V gene sequence: CDR1 MNHEY, CDR2 SVGEGT. Between the trimmed V and J ends, which lost 5 bases and 3 bases, there was a span of 11 bases. The CDR3 has 13 amino acids. CDR3 in DNA: TGTGCCAGCAGTCGGGCGGGCCACTACGAGCAGTACTTC. Its translation is CASSRAGHYEQYF.

This clonotype was recorded many times. The gene calls are TRBV9 and TRBJ2-7; tentative D call: TRBD2 (5 bases). Trimming took 2 bases from V and 2 from J, leaving 11 bases between them. Germline loops: CDR1 SGDLS, CDR2 YYNGEE. The CDR3 is 14 amino acids. CDR3 nucleotides: TGTGCCAGCAGCGTGAGACCGGGAACCTACGAGCAGTACTTC. This codes for CASSVRPGTYEQYF.

The chain employs TRBV28 and TRBJ2-2, with TRBD2 matching 11 bases. With 6 bases clipped from V and 1 base from J, the junction kept 7 bases outside the gene matches. The germline V gene has CDR1 MDHEN and CDR2 SYDVKM. The CDR3 length is 17 residues. This CDR3 is CASSPPTSGVNTGELFF. CDR3 nucleotide sequence: TGTGCCAGCAGCCCCCCGACTAGCGGGGTGAACACCGGGGAGCTGTTTTTT.

As regards this clonotype: One base away lies a much larger clone, so this may be a sequencing read error. This chain links TRBV28 with TRBJ2-1; 7 bases line up with TRBD2. The CDR3 contains 14 residues. Germline CDR1 reads MDHEN; CDR2 reads SYDVKM. V shed 6 bases, J shed 6 bases, and the junction held 8 bases outside the gene matches. CDR3 sequence reads: CASRAAGDCNEQFF. CDR3 DNA sequence: TGTGCCAGCAGGGCTGCGGGAGATTGCAATGAGCAGTTCTTC.

This clonotype was seen a handful of times. V is TRBV10-3 and J is TRBJ2-1; 7 nucleotides match TRBD1. The trim removed 6 bases at V and 5 bases at J, leaving 10 bases unmatched. Germline assignment: CDR1 ENHRY and CDR2 SYGVKD. The CDR3 contains 15 residues. This chain's CDR3 is CAIRETGTANNEQFF. The CDR3 DNA is TGTGCCATCAGGGAAACCGGGACAGCGAACAATGAGCAGTTCTTC.

The rearrangement uses TRBV27 and TRBJ2-7, with a tentative D call TRBD2 (6 bases). The CDR3 is 15 residues long. Germline V gene sequence: CDR1 MNHEY, CDR2 SMNVEV (reference sequence). V gave up 4 bases and J gave up 7 bases, with 20 bases separating them. Here the CDR3 reads CASSSGSGVSGEQYF. The CDR3, as DNA: TGTGCCAGCAGTTCAGGGTCGGGAGTGTCGGGTGAGCAGTACTTC.

This chain uses TRBV27 with TRBJ2-2; 11 bases map to TRBD2. J was trimmed by 4 bases and V by 3 bases; bases with no gene match: 10. The CDR3 extends over 18 amino acids. From germline, CDR1 is MNHEY and CDR2 SMNVEV (reference sequence). This CDR3 is CASSFIPGTSGGTGELFF. The CDR3 DNA sequence: TGTGCCAGCAGTTTTATTCCCGGGACTAGCGGCGGCACCGGGGAGCTGTTTTTT.

CDR3 in DNA: TGCAGTGCTAGAGTTGACCGGACCACTGAAGCTTTCTTT. Amino acids: CSARVDRTTEAFF. The chain uses TRBV20-1 and TRBJ1-1, with no clear D. This CDR3 is built from 13 residues. Per germline, CDR1 DFQATT and CDR2 SNEGSKA (reference sequence). V lost 1 base and J 4 bases, leaving 10 bases between the germline ends.

The V gene is TRBV5-1, the J gene TRBJ2-3; 7 bases are a match to TRBD2. The CDR3 runs to 16 residues. The germline V gene encodes CDR1 SGHRS and CDR2 YFSETQ. V lost 0 bases, J lost 2 bases, and 6 bases stayed unmatched. CDR3 nucleotides: TGCGCCAGCAGCTTGGCCGGGCTAGCGGCCACAGATACGCAGTATTTT. Translation gives CASSLAGLAATDTQYF.

This clonotype was seen repeatedly, ten times or more. The V gene is TRBV12-1, the J gene TRBJ2-5. TRBV12-1 is a recognized pseudogene. This CDR3 comprises 14 residues. CDR3 sequence reads: CASSSRRHQETQYF. The CDR3 DNA reads TGTGCCAGCAGCTCTCGACGGCACCAAGAGACCCAGTACTTC.

The chain links TRBV6-2 or TRBV6-3 to TRBJ2-5, with 7 bases that match TRBD2. This CDR3 comprises 12 residues. Germline trimming cut 6 bases from V and 7 bases from J; bases unmatched to any gene: 5. CDR1 and CDR2 from the germline V gene are MNHEY and SVGEGT. CDR3 amino acids: CASRSAGWTQYF. DNA of the CDR3: TGTGCCAGCAGGTCAGCGGGATGGACCCAGTACTTC.

This clonotype showed up just a few times. The chain joins TRBV5-1 to TRBJ2-7; D gene unclear. The CDR3 totals 14 residues. Trimming stripped 0 bases from V and 4 bases from J, with 11 bases between. Germline V gene data show CDR1 as SGHRS and CDR2 as YFSETQ. The CDR3 nucleotides read TGCGCCAGCAGCTTGGGCTCTGGGCCTTACGAGCAGTACTTC. It encodes CASSLGSGPYEQYF.

This clonotype appeared a few times. In DNA form, the CDR3 reads TGTGCCACCAGTGATTCCGTCACAGATACGCAGTATTTT. It yields the protein CATSDSVTDTQYF. The rearrangement joins TRBV24-1 to TRBJ2-3; D gene ambiguous. Germline V gene lookup returns CDR1 KGHDR and CDR2 SFDVKD. The CDR3 spans 13 residues. V was trimmed by 2 bases and J by 2 bases, leaving 4 bases between them.

This clonotype appeared a few times. The chain recombines TRBV29-1 with TRBJ1-2; D unresolved. Trimming cost V 6 bases and J 3 bases, with 14 bases left between them. Germline V CDR1 and CDR2: SQVTM, ANQGSEA. The CDR3 runs to 13 residues. Here the CDR3 reads CSVGTGRDYGYTF. The DNA of the CDR3 is TGCAGCGTCGGAACTGGAAGGGACTATGGCTACACCTTC.

There are a few counts of this clonotype. The rearrangement joins TRBV14 to TRBJ2-7; D gene ambiguous. Germline V lookup: CDR1 SGHDN, CDR2 FVKESK. V was trimmed by 5 bases and J by 6 bases, leaving 20 bases between them. The length of the CDR3 is 15 residues. The CDR3 protein is CASSLTPDRIGEQYF. CDR3 nucleotides: TGTGCCAGCAGCTTAACCCCGGACCGCATAGGCGAGCAGTACTTC.

In its sample, this clonotype was seen many times. The chain has TRBV20-1 and TRBJ1-1; D not certain. The V end was cut by 8 bases, the J end by 0 bases, with 13 bases between. This CDR3 has 13 amino acids. CDR1 is DFQATT and CDR2 is SNEGSKA in the germline V gene (reference sequence). CDR3 sequence (DNA): TGCAGTCCCCCCGACGGCATGAACACTGAAGCTTTCTTT. Its translation: CSPPDGMNTEAFF.